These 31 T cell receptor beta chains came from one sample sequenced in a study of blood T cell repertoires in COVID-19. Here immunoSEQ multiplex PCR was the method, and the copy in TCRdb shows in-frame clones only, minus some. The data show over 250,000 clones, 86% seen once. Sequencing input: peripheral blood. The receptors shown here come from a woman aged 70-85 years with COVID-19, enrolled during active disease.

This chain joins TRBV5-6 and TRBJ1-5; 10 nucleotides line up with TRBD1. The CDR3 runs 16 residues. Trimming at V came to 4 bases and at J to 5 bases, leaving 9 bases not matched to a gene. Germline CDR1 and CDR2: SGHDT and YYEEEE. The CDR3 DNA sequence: TGTGCCAGCAGCCGCTGGGACAGGGGCCAGGATCAGCCCCAGCATTTT. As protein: CASSRWDRGQDQPQHF.

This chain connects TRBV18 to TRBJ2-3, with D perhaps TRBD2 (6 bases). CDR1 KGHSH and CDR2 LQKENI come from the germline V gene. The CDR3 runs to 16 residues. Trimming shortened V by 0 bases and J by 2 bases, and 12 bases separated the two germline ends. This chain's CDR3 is CASSPPRTILTDTQYF. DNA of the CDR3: TGTGCCAGCTCACCACCGAGGACTATACTCACAGATACGCAGTATTTT.

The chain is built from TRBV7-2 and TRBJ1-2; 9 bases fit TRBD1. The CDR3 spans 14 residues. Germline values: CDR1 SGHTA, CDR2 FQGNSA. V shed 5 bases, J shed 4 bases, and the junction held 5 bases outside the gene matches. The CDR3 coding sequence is TGTGCCAGCAGCCTGGGACAGGGTGGCTATGGCTACACCTTC. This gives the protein CASSLGQGGYGYTF.

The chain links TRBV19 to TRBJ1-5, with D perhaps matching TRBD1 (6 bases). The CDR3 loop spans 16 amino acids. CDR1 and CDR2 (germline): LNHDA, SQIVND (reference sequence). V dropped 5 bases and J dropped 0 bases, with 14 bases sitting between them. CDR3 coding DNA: TGTGCCAGTAGTCCCCACTGGGACATTAGCAATCAGCCCCAGCATTTT. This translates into CASSPHWDISNQPQHF.

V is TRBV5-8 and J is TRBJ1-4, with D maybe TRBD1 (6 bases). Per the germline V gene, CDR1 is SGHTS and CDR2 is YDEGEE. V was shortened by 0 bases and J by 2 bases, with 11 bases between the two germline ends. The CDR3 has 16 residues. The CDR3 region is CASSLGQAPTNEKLFF. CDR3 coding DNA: TGTGCCAGCAGCTTGGGACAGGCCCCGACTAATGAAAAACTGTTTTTT. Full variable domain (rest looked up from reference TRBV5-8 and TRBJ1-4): EAGVTQSPTHLIKTRGQQATLRCSPISGHTSVYWYQQALGLGLQFLLWYDEGEERNRGNFPPRFSGRQFPNYSSELNVNALELEDSALYLCASSLGQAPTNEKLFFGSGTQLSVL.

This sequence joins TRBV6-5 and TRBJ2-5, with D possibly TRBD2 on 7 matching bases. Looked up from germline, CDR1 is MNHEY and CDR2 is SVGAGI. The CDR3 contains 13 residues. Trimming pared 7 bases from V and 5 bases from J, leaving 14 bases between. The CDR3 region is CASILEGGETQYF. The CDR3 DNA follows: TGTGCCAGCATCCTTGAGGGGGGGGAGACCCAGTACTTC.

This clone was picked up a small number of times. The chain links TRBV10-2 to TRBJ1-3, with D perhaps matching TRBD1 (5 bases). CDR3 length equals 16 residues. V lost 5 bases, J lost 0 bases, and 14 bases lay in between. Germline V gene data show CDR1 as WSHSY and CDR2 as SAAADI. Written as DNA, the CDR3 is TGCGCCAGCAGTCAGGGAGGCACCAGCTCTGGAAACACCATATATTTT. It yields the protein CASSQGGTSSGNTIYF.

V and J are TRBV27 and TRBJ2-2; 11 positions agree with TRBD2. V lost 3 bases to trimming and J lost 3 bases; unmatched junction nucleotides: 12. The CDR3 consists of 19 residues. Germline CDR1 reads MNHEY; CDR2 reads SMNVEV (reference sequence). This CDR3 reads CASSLETPTSGGHTGELFF. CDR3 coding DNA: TGTGCCAGCAGTTTGGAAACCCCCACTAGCGGGGGACACACCGGGGAGCTGTTTTTT.

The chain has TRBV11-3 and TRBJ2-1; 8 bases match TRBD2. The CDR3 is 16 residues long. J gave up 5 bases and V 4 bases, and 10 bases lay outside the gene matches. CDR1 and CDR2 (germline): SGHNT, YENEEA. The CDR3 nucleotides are TGTGCCAGCAGCTCACAACTGACGGGGGGGAACAATGAGCAGTTCTTC. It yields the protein CASSSQLTGGNNEQFF. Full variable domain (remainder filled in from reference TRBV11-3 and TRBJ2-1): EAGVVQSPRYKIIEKKQPVAFWCNPISGHNTLYWYLQNLGQGPELLIRYENEEAVDDSQLPKDRFSAERLKGVDSTLKIQPAELGDSAVYLCASSSQLTGGNNEQFFGPGTRLTVL.

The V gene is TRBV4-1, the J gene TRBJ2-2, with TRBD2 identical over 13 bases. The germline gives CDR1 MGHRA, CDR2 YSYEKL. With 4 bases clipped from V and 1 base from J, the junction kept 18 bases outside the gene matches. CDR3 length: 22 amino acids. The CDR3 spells CASSRHPGLAGSLPKNTGELFF. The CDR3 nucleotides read TGCGCCAGCAGCCGGCACCCGGGACTAGCGGGGTCCCTACCAAAGAACACCGGGGAGCTGTTTTTT.

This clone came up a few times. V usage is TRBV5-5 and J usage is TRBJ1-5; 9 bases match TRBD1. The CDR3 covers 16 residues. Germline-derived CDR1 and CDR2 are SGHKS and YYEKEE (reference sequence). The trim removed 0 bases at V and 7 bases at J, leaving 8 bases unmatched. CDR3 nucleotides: TGTGCCAGCAGCTTGGGGACAGGGGCAGGCGGACAGCCCCAGCATTTT. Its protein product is CASSLGTGAGGQPQHF. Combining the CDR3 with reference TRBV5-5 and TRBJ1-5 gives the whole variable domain DAGVTQSPTHLIKTRGQQVTLRCSPISGHKSVSWYQQVLGQGPQFIFQYYEKEERGRGNFPDRFSARQFPNYSSELNVNALLLGDSALYLCASSLGTGAGGQPQHFGDGTRLSIL.

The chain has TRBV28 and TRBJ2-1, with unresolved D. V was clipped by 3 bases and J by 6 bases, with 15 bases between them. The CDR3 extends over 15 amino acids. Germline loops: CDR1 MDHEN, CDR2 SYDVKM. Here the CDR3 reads CASSFLPSSPNEQFF. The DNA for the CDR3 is TGTGCCAGCAGTTTTCTCCCGAGCTCCCCCAATGAGCAGTTCTTC.

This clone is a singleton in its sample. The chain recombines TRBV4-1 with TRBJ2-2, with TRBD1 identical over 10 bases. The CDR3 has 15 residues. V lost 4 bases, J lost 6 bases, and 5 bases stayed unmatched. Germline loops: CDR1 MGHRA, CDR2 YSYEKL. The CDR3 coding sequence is TGCGCCAGCAGCCCAGAGGGACAGGGGTCCGGGGAGCTGTTTTTT. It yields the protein CASSPEGQGSGELFF.

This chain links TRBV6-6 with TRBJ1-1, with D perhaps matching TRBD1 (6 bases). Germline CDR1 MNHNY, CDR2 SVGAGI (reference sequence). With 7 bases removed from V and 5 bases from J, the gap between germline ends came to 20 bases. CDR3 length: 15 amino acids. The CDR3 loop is CASMVQGLGNTEAFF. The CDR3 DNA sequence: TGTGCCAGCATGGTGCAGGGGTTGGGGAATACTGAAGCTTTCTTT.

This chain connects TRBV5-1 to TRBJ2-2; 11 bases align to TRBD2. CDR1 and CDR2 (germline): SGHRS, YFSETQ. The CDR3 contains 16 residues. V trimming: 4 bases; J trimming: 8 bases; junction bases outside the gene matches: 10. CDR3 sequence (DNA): TGCGCCAGCAGCGGGCTAGCGGGGGGACCAGAAGGGGAGCTGTTTTTT. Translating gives CASSGLAGGPEGELFF.

CDR3 protein: CASSSSGGTYNEQFF. As DNA, the CDR3 is TGTGCCAGTAGTTCGAGCGGGGGGACCTACAATGAGCAGTTCTTC. V usage is TRBV19 and J usage is TRBJ2-1; 9 positions match TRBD2. CDR3 length equals 15 residues. V shed 5 bases, J shed 2 bases, and the junction held 4 bases outside the gene matches. CDR1 is LNHDA and CDR2 is SQIVND in the germline V gene (reference sequence). Full variable domain (outside the CDR3, taken from reference TRBV19 and TRBJ2-1): DGGITQSPKYLFRKEGQNVTLSCEQNLNHDAMYWYRQDPGQGLRLIYYSQIVNDFQKGDIAEGYSVSREKKESFPLTVTSAQKNPTAFYLCASSSSGGTYNEQFFGPGTRLTVL.

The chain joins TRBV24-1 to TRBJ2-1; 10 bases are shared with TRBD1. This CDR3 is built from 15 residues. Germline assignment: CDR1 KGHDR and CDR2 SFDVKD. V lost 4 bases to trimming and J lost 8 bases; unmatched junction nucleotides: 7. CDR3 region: CATSDQDRGSYEQFF. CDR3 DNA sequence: TGTGCCACCAGTGACCAGGACAGGGGGTCCTATGAGCAGTTCTTC.

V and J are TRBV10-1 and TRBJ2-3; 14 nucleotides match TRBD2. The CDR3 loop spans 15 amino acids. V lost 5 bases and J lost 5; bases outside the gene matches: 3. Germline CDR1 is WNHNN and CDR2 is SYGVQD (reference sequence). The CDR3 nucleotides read TGCGCCAGCAGTAGACTAGCGGGGGGGCAAGATACGCAGTATTTT. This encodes CASSRLAGGQDTQYF.

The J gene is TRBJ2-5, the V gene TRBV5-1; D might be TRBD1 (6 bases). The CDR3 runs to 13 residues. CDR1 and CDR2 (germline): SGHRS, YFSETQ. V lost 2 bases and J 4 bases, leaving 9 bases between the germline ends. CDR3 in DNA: TGCGCCAGCAGCTTCAGGGGCGGAGAGACCCAGTACTTC. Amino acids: CASSFRGGETQYF.

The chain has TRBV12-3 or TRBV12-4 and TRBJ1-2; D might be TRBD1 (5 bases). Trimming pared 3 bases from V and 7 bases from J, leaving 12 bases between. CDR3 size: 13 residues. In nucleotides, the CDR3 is TGTGCCAGCAGTTTCCCTCAGGGTATTGGCTACACCTTC. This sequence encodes CASSFPQGIGYTF.

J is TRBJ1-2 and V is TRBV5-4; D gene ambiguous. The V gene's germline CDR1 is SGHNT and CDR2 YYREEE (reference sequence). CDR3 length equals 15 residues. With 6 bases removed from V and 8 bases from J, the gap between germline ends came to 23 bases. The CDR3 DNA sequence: TGTGCCAGCACCAGAGGACCCGGGGATGCTATAGGCTACACCTTC. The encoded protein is CASTRGPGDAIGYTF.

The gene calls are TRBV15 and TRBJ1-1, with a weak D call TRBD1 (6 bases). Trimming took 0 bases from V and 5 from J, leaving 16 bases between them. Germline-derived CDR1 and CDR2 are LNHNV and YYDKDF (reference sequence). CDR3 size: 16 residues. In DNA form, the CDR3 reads TGTGCCACCAGCAGAGATTCGAGGGGGATAGGTACTGAAGCTTTCTTT. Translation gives CATSRDSRGIGTEAFF.

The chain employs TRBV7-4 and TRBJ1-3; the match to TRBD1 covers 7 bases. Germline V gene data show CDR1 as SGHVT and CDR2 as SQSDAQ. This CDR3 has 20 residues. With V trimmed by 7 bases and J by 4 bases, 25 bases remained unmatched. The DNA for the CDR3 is TGTGCCAGCATTCCGAACAGGTGTCGGAGGGGGCGTCTGAGGGGAAACACCATATATTTT. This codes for CASIPNRCRRGRLRGNTIYF.

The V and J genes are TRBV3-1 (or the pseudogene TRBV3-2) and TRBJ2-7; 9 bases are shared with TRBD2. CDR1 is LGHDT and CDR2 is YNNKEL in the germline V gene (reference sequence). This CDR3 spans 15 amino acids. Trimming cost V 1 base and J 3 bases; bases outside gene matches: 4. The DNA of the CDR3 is TGTGCCAGCAGCCAAGCGGCGGGGGGGTACTACGAGCAGTACTTC. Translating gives CASSQAAGGYYEQYF.

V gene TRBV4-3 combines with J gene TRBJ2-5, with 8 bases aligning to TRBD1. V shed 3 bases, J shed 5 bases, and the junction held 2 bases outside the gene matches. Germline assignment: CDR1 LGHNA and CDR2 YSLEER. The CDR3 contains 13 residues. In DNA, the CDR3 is TGCGCCAGCAGCCAGGACAGGGCGGAGACCCAGTACTTC. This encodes CASSQDRAETQYF.

The CDR3 region is CASSPVRGYQPQHF. CDR3 bases: TGTGCCAGCAGCCCCGTCAGGGGCTATCAGCCCCAGCATTTT. This chain joins TRBV7-2 and TRBJ1-5; D possibly corresponds to TRBD1 (6 bases). CDR3 length: 14 amino acids. The germline V gene has CDR1 SGHTA and CDR2 FQGNSA. V was cut by 5 bases and J by 5 bases, with 13 bases left in between.

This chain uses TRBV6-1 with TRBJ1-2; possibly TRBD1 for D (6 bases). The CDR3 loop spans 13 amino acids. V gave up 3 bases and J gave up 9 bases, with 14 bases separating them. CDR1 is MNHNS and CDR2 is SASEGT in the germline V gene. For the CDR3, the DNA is TGTGCCAGCAGTGACCCAGGACAGATGAGCTACACCTTC. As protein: CASSDPGQMSYTF.

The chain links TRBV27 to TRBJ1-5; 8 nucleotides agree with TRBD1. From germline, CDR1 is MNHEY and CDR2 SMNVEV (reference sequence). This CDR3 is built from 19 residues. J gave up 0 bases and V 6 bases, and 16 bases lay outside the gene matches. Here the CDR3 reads CASRPSSGTGFYSNQPQHF. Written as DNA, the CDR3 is TGTGCCAGCAGGCCGTCTTCCGGGACAGGATTTTATAGCAATCAGCCCCAGCATTTT.

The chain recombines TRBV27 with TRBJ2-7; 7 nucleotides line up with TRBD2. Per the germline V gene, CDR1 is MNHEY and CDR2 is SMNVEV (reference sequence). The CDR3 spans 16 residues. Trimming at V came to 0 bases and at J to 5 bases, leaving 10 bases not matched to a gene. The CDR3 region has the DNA TGTGCCAGCAGTTTATCGATCCCTAGCGGCTTACACGAGCAGTACTTC. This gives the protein CASSLSIPSGLHEQYF.

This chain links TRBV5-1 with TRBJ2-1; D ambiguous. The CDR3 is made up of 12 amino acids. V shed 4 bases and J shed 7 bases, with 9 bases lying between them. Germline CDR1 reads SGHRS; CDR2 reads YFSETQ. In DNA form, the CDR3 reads TGCGCCAGCAGCGAGGCGGCAAATGAGCAGTTCTTC. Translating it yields CASSEAANEQFF.

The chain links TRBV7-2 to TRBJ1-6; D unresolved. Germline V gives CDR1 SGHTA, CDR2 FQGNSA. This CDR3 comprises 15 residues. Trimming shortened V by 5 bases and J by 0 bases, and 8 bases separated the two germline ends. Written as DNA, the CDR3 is TGTGCCAGCAGCCCTGGGAGCTCCTATAATTCACCCCTCCACTTT. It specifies CASSPGSSYNSPLHF.